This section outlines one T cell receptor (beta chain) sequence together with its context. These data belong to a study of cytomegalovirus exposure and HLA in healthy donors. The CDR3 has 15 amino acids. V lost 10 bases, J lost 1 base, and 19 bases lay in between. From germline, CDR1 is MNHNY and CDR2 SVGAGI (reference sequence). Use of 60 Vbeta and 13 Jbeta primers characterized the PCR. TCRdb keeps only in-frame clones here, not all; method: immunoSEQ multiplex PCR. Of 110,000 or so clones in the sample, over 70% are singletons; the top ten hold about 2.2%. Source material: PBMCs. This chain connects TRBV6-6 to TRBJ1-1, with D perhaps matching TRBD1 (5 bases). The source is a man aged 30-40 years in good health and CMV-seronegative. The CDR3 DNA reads TGTGCCACCCGCGGAGGGGTCCCCGGGAACACTGAAGCTTTCTTT. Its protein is CATRGGVPGNTEAFF.